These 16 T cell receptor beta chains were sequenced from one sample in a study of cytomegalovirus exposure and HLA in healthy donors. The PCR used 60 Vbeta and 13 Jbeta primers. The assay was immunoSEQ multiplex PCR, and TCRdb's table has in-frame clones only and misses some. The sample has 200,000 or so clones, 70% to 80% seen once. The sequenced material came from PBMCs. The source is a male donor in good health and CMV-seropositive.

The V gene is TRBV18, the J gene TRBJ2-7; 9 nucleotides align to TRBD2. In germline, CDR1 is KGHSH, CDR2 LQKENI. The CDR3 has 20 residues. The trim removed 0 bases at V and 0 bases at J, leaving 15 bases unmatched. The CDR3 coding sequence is TGTGCCAGCTCACCACCCGGCTCTCTAGCGGGGAGCAGGAGCTCCTACGAGCAGTACTTC. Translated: CASSPPGSLAGSRSSYEQYF.

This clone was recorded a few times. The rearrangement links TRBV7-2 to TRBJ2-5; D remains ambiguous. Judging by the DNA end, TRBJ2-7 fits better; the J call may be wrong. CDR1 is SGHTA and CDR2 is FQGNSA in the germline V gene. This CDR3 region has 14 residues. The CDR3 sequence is CASSLLGSSYEQYF. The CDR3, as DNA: TGTGCCAGCAGCTTATTGGGCAGCTCCTACGAGCAGTACTTC.

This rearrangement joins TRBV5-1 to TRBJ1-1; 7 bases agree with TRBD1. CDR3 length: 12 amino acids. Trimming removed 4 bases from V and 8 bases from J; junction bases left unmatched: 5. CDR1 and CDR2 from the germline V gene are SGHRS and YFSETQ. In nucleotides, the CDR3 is TGCGCCAGCAGCATAGGACAGGCAGAAGCTTTCTTT. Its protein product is CASSIGQAEAFF. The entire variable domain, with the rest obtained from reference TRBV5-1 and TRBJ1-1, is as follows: KAGVTQTPRYLIKTRGQQVTLSCSPISGHRSVSWYQQTPGQGLQFLFEYFSETQRNKGNFPGRFSGRQFSNSRSEMNVSTLELGDSALYLCASSIGQAEAFFGQGTRLTVV.

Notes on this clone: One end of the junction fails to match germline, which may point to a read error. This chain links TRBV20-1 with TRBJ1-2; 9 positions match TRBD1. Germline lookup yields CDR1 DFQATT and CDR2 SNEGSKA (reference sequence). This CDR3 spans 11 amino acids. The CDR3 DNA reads TGCAGTGCTAGATCGTTCCGGGACAGGGAATTC. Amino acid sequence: CSARSFRDREF.

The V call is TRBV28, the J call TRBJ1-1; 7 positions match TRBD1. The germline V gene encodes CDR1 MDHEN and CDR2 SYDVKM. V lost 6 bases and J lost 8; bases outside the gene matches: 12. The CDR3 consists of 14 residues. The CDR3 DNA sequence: TGTGCCAGCAGCGACGGGACAGTAATTACAGAAGCTTTCTTT. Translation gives CASSDGTVITEAFF.

The CDR3 reads CASSQAGLYTDTQYF. The DNA for the CDR3 is TGTGCCAGCAGCCAAGCGGGCCTCTATACAGATACGCAGTATTTT. J is TRBJ2-3 and V is TRBV7-3; D may be TRBD2 (6 bases). The CDR3 runs 15 residues. Germline V lookup: CDR1 SGHTA, CDR2 FQGTGA. V lost 5 bases, J lost 3 bases, and 15 bases lay in between.

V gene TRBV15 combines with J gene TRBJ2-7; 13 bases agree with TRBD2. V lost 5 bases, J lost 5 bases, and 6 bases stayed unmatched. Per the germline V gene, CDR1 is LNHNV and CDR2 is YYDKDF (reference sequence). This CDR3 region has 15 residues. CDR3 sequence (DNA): TGTGCCACCAGCGGGTGGACTAGCGGGAGCCACGAGCAGTACTTC. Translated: CATSGWTSGSHEQYF.

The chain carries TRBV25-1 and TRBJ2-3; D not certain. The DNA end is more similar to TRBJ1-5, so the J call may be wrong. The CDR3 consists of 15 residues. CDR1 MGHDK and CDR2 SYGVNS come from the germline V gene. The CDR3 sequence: CASSETSGSADTQHF. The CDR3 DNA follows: TGTGCCAGCAGTGAAACTAGCGGGAGCGCAGATACGCAGCATTTT.

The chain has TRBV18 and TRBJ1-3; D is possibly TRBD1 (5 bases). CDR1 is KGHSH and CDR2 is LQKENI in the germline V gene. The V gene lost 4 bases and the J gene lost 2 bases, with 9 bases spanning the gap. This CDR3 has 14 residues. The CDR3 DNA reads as TGTGCCAGCTCACTGCGGGGCCCTGGAAACACCATATATTTT. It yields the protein CASSLRGPGNTIYF. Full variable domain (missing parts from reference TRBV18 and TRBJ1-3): NAGVMQNPRHLVRRRGQEARLRCSPMKGHSHVYWYRQLPEEGLKFMVYLQKENIIDESGMPKERFSAEFPKEGPSILRIQQVVRGDSAAYFCASSLRGPGNTIYFGEGSWLTVV.

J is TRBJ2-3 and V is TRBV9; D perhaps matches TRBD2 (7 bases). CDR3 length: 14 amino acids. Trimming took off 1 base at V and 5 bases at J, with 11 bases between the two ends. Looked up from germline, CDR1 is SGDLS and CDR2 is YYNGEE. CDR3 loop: CASSVRGAGDTQYF. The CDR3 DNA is TGTGCCAGCAGCGTACGGGGGGCTGGAGATACGCAGTATTTT. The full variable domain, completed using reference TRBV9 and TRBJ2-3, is DSGVTQTPKHLITATGQRVTLRCSPRSGDLSVYWYQQSLDQGLQFLIQYYNGEERAKGNILERFSAQQFPDLHSELNLSSLELGDSALYFCASSVRGAGDTQYFGPGTRLTVL.

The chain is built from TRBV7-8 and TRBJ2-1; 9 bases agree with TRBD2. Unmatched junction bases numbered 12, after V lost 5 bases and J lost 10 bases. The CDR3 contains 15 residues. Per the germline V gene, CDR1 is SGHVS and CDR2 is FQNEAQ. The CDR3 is CASSTSSGVFNEQFF. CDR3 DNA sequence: TGTGCCAGCAGCACCTCTAGCGGGGTCTTCAACGAGCAGTTCTTC.

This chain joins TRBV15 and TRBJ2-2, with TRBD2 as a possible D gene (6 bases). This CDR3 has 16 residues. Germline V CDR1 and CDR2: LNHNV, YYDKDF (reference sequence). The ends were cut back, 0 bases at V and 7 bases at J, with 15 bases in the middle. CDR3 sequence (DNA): TGTGCCACCAGCAGAGATGGGGGGAGTAAGAACGGGGAGCTGTTTTTT. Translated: CATSRDGGSKNGELFF.

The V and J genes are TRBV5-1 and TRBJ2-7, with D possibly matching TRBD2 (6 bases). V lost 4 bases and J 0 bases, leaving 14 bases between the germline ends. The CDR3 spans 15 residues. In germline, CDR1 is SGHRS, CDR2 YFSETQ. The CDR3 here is CASSPQRASSYEQYF. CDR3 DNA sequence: TGCGCCAGCAGCCCCCAGCGGGCGAGCTCCTACGAGCAGTACTTC.

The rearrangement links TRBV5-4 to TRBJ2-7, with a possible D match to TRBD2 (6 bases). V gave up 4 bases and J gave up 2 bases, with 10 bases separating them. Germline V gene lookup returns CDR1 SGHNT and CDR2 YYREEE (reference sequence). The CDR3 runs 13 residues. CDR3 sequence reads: CASSPGLAYEQYF. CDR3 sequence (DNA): TGTGCCAGCAGCCCGGGACTCGCCTACGAGCAGTACTTC.

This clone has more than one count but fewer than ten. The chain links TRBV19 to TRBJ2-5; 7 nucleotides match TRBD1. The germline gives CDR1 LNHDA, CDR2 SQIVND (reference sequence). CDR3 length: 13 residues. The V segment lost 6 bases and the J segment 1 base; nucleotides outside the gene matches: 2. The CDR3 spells CASRRTGQETQYF. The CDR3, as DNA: TGTGCCAGTAGAAGGACAGGCCAAGAGACCCAGTACTTC.

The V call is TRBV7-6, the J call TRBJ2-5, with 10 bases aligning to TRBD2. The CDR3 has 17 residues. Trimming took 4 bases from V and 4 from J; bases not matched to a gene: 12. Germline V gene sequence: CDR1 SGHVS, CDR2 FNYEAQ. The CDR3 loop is CASSWDVSGREGETQYF. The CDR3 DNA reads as TGTGCCAGCAGCTGGGACGTAAGCGGGAGGGAGGGAGAGACCCAGTACTTC.